These T cell receptor beta chains were read from a single sample in a study of molecular identifiers for immune sequencing clone quantification. MiXCR was run by TCRdb on the PCR reads, yielding one entry per CDR3 protein. Among 490,000 or so distinct CDR3 sequences listed, roughly 24% were seen once. The sequencing sample was made of naive CD8+ T cells from blood, with Jurkat cell RNA spiked in. The receptors originated from a human donor in good health. Some libraries in this study had Jurkat cell RNA spiked in. The CDR3 runs from the conserved cysteine through the conserved F or W. Each record gives: CDR3 DNA, CDR3 protein, J gene, D gene, V gene, clone size, CDR3 length. The D gene is left open where the match is weak. A row's size may be missing; if present it is once, few, many or a size class.

DNA: TGTGCCAGCAGCGTAGTAGAGGGCTCCATGAACACTGAAGCTTTCTTT; CDR3: CASSVVEGSMNTEAFF; J: TRBJ1-1; D: .; V: TRBV9; size: .; length: 16
DNA: TGCAGCGTTGAAGATAGGGCAGGGGGCAGATTCCCCTCCTATGGCTACACCTTC; CDR3: CSVEDRAGGRFPSYGYTF; J: TRBJ1-2; D: TRBD1; V: TRBV29-1; size: .; length: 18
DNA: TGTGCCAGCAGCGTCGACGCGAGACTCCAAGAGACCCAGTACTTC; CDR3: CASSVDARLQETQYF; J: TRBJ2-5; D: .; V: TRBV7-8; size: .; length: 15
DNA: TGTGCCAGCAGCGATGGTGGCCTAAGCTCCTACGAGCAGTACTTC; CDR3: CASSDGGLSSYEQYF; J: TRBJ2-7; D: .; V: TRBV25-1; size: .; length: 15
DNA: TGCAGTGCTAGAGATCCGACAGATAGCAATCAGCCCCAGCATTTT; CDR3: CSARDPTDSNQPQHF; J: TRBJ1-5; D: .; V: TRBV20-1; size: many; length: 15
DNA: TGTGCCAGCAGTTCCAAACAGGGTGAGCACGAGCAGTACTTC; CDR3: CASSSKQGEHEQYF; J: TRBJ2-7; D: .; V: TRBV5-4; size: few; length: 14
DNA: TGTGCCAGCGGTCCCGGGGCAGGGAGGGCTGGAGCTTTCTTT; CDR3: CASGPGAGRAGAFF; J: TRBJ1-1; D: .; V: TRBV12-3/TRBV12-4; size: .; length: 14
DNA: TGTGCCAGCAGTTACGGCCCCAATGAGCAGTTCTTC; CDR3: CASSYGPNEQFF; J: TRBJ2-1; D: .; V: TRBV6-2/TRBV6-3; size: few; length: 12
DNA: TGCGCCAGCAGCCAGGGACACACAGTCACCTACGAGCAGTACTTC; CDR3: CASSQGHTVTYEQYF; J: TRBJ2-7; D: .; V: TRBV4-1; size: .; length: 15
DNA: TGCGCCAGCAGCCAAGAACAGGGCTGGGAGCAGTACTTC; CDR3: CASSQEQGWEQYF; J: TRBJ2-7; D: .; V: TRBV4-3; size: many; length: 13
DNA: TGCAGTGCCCAACCGAGGGACAGAGTTAACTACAATGAGCAGTTCTTC; CDR3: CSAQPRDRVNYNEQFF; J: TRBJ2-1; D: TRBD1; V: TRBV20-1; size: few; length: 16
DNA: TGTGCCAGTAGTATCGTACTTTCGCGAGAGCAGTACTTC; CDR3: CASSIVLSREQYF; J: TRBJ2-7; D: .; V: TRBV19; size: .; length: 13
DNA: TGTGCCAGCAGCTTAAAACCCTTCGGGAATCCTCTGACAGGGAAGAACACTGAAGCTTTCTTT; CDR3: CASSLKPFGNPLTGKNTEAFF; J: TRBJ1-1; D: TRBD1; V: TRBV7-3; size: many; length: 21
DNA: TGTGCCATCAGTGAGTCGATCGGGGGCGGTGGGACTGAAGCTTTCTTT; CDR3: CAISESIGGGGTEAFF; J: TRBJ1-1; D: .; V: TRBV10-3; size: few; length: 16
DNA: TGCAGTGCTGGGACAGGGAGCTACGAGCAGTACTTC; CDR3: CSAGTGSYEQYF; J: TRBJ2-7; D: TRBD1; V: TRBV20-1; size: many; length: 12
DNA: TGTGCCAGCAGCCCGGGCGGCGGGTTCGGTCTGGTCGAGCAGTACTTC; CDR3: CASSPGGGFGLVEQYF; J: TRBJ2-7; D: .; V: TRBV5-6; size: many; length: 16
DNA: TGTGCCACCAGTGATGGGGACGGAGATACGCAGTATTTT; CDR3: CATSDGDGDTQYF; J: TRBJ2-3; D: .; V: TRBV24-1; size: many; length: 13
DNA: TGTGCCAGCAGTTTCGGGGGGGCCCAGCCCCAGCATTTT; CDR3: CASSFGGAQPQHF; J: TRBJ1-5; D: .; V: TRBV27; size: few; length: 13
DNA: TGTGCCAGCAGCCAAGAGGGGGGCTACAATGAGCAGTTCTTC; CDR3: CASSQEGGYNEQFF; J: TRBJ2-1; D: .; V: TRBV4-2; size: few; length: 14